This T cell receptor beta chain came from a study of regulatory T cells in long-lasting Graves disease. Trimming shortened V by 1 base and J by 0 bases, and 14 bases separated the two germline ends. The length of the CDR3 is 18 residues. The V gene's germline CDR1 is SGDLS and CDR2 YYNGEE. Both iRepertoire HTBI primers and Arm-PCR of CDR3 regions were used to build the TCR beta libraries. TCRdb re-called the multiplex PCR reads through MiXCR, storing one row per CDR3 protein. The sample yields some 500,000 distinct CDR3 sequences, about 16% seen once. Time point reported: newly diagnosed GD, antithyroid drugs for less than 3 months. The TCR library used RNA extracted from PBMCs. With respect to this clonotype: Its specificity is unknown.

Study outcomes and limitations: TRBV28, TRBJ1-2 and TRBJ2-5 were favored in persistent disease.

The sample also formed part of further work on T cells in Graves' hyperthyroidism and ophthalmopathy.

The clonotype was recovered from a woman aged 40 to 65 with Graves disease. Sequencing used peripheral blood mononuclear cells (PBMCs), obtained at new diagnosis, from a patient treated with antithyroid drugs. The V gene is TRBV9, the J gene TRBJ2-6; no clear D gene. The DNA for the CDR3 is TGTGCCAGCAGCGTATTCTCCTATGGGTACTCTGGGGCCAACGTCCTGACTTTC. Protein: CASSVFSYGYSGANVLTF.